What follows describes a single T cell receptor beta chain. The source of the sample is a study of shared clonotypes between healthy human individuals. The data were produced by immunoSEQ multiplex PCR, yet TCRdb's version contains in-frame clones alone and is incomplete. This sample yields around 350,000 clones, of which more than 60% are seen a single time; around 9.3% belongs to the top ten. This TCR was recovered from a man younger than 40 in good health. The specimen sequenced was memory CD4+ T cells sorted from blood. Subset: CD45RA-negative fraction.

For the CDR3, the DNA is TGTGCCAGCAGCTTGGGACAGGTCAAAGAAAAACTGTTTTTT. Encoded protein: CASSLGQVKEKLFF. This chain joins TRBV5-5 and TRBJ1-4; D might be TRBD1 (6 bases). The V and J ends lost 0 bases and 8 bases respectively, with 11 bases between them. This CDR3 comprises 14 residues. Germline-derived CDR1 and CDR2 are SGHKS and YYEKEE (reference sequence).